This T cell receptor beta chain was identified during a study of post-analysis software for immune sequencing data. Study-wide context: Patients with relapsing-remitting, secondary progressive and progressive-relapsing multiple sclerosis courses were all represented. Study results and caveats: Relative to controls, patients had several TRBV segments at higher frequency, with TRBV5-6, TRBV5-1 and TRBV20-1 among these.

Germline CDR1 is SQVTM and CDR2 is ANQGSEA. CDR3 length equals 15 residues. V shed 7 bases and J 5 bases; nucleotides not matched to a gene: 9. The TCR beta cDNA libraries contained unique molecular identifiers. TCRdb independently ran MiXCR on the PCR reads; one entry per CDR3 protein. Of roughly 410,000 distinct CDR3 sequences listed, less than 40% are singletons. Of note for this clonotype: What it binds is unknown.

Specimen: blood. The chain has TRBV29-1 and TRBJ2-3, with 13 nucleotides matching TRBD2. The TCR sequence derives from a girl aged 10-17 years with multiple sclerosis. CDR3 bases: TGCAGCGGAGCACTAGCGGGGGGGCATAAAGATACGCAGTATTTT. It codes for CSGALAGGHKDTQYF.